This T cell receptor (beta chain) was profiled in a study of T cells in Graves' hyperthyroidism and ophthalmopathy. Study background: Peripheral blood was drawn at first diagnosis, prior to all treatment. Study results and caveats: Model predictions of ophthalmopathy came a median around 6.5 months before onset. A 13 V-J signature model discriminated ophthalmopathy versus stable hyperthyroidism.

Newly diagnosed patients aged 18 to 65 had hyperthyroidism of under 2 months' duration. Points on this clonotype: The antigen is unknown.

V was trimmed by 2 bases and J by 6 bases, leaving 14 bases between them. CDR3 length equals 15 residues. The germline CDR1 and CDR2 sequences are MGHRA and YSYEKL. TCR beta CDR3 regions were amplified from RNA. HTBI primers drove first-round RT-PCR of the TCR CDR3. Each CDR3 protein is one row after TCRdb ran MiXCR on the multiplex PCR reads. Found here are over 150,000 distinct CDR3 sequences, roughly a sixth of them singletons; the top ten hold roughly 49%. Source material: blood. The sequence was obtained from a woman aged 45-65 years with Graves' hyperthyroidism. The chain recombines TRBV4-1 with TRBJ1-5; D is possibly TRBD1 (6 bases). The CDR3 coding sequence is TGCGCCAGCAGCCAAACCCCAGGGGACTCTCAGCCCCAGCATTTT. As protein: CASSQTPGDSQPQHF.